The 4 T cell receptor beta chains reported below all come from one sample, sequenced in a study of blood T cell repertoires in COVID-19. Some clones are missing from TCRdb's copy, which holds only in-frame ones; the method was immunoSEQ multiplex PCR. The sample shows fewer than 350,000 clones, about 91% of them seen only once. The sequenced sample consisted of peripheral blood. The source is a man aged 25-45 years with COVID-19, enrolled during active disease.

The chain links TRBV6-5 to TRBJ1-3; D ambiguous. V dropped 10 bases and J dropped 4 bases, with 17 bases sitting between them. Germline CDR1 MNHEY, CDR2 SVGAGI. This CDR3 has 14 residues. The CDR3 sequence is CATSIGTWGNTIYF. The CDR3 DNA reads TGTGCCACCTCGATCGGTACTTGGGGAAACACCATATATTTT.

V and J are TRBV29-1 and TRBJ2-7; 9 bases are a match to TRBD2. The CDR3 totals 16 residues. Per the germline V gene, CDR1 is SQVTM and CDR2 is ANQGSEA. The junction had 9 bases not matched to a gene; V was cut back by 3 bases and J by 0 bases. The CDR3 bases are TGCAGCGTTGATATCCCTTTTAGCGGGAGCTCCTACGAGCAGTACTTC. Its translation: CSVDIPFSGSSYEQYF.

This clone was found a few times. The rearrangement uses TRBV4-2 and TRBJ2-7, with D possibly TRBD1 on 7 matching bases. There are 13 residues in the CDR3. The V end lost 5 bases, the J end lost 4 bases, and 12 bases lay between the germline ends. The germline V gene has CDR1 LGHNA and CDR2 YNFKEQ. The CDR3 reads CASSVPGGYEQYF. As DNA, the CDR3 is TGTGCCAGCAGCGTACCAGGGGGGTACGAGCAGTACTTC.

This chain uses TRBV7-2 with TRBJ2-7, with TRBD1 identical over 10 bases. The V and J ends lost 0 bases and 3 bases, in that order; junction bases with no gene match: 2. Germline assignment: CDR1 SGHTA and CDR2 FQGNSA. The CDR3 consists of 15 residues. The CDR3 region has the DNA TGTGCCAGCAGCTTAGCTGGGACAGGGGACTACGAGCAGTACTTC. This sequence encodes CASSLAGTGDYEQYF. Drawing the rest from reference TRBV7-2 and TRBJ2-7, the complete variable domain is GAGVSQSPSNKVTEKGKDVELRCDPISGHTALYWYRQSLGQGLEFLIYFQGNSAPDKSGLPSDRFSAERTGGSVSTLTIQRTQQEDSAVYLCASSLAGTGDYEQYFGPGTRLTVT.